The 32 T cell receptor beta chains listed next were all sequenced from one sample in a study of vaccination and CD4 T cells after COVID-19. Treatment given: roughly ten-day PBMC culture with coronavirus spike peptide pools or control peptides (ViraFEST assay). With the Oncomine TCR Beta short-read assay, DNA from cultured CD4+ T cells was sequenced. TCRdb re-derived calls from the PCR reads in MiXCR, one entry per CDR3 protein. Here the sample spans 5,500 to 8,000 distinct CDR3 sequences, 22% being singletons. The antigens these receptors bind are not known. The sequencing used CD4+ T cells from blood, cultured in vitro, collected after SARS-CoV-2 vaccination. The receptor source for this set is a human donor who had recovered from COVID-19.

The chain joins TRBV19 to TRBJ2-3, with TRBD2 identical over 7 bases. The germline CDR1 and CDR2 sequences are LNHDA and SQIVND (reference sequence). The CDR3 sequence is 14 residues long. The V and J ends lost 9 bases and 2 bases, in that order; junction bases with no gene match: 8. DNA of the CDR3: TGTGCCAGCAGAGGGCTAGCGGTCACAGATACGCAGTATTTT. Translated: CASRGLAVTDTQYF.

This clonotype was counted between two and nine times. CDR3 sequence (DNA): TGTGCCAGCAGGAAGGGGACAGGGGGAGTAACGTATAGCAATCAGCCCCAGCATTTT. Translating gives CASRKGTGGVTYSNQPQHF. V and J are TRBV6-1 and TRBJ1-5; TRBD1 aligns across 11 bases. Trimming removed 6 bases from V and 0 bases from J; junction bases left unmatched: 13. This CDR3 is built from 19 residues. Per the germline V gene, CDR1 is MNHNS and CDR2 is SASEGT.

In this sample, this clonotype turned up a few times. V usage is TRBV11-3 and J usage is TRBJ2-7; D call uncertain. This CDR3 contains 18 residues. In germline, CDR1 is SGHNT, CDR2 YENEEA. The V and J ends lost 0 bases and 1 base respectively, with 19 bases between them. In nucleotides, the CDR3 is TGTGCCAGCAGCTTAGATTCACTCGGCCGCGGTGGATCCTACGAGCAGTACTTC. Its translation: CASSLDSLGRGGSYEQYF.

The V call is TRBV29-1, the J call TRBJ2-7; 8 bases agree with TRBD2. The V gene end was trimmed by 4 bases and the J gene end by 7 bases; junction bases not matched to a gene: 3. The CDR3 covers 11 residues. Germline-derived CDR1 and CDR2 are SQVTM and ANQGSEA. CDR3 loop: CSVGEREEQYF. The CDR3, as DNA: TGCAGCGTTGGGGAGCGGGAGGAGCAGTACTTC.

This chain joins TRBV24-1 and TRBJ2-7; D not resolved. The ends were cut back, 6 bases at V and 4 bases at J, with 15 bases in the middle. Germline assignment: CDR1 KGHDR and CDR2 SFDVKD. The length of the CDR3 is 14 residues. The CDR3 spells CATSPGPLAYEQYF. CDR3 DNA: TGTGCCACCAGTCCCGGCCCGCTCGCTTACGAGCAGTACTTC.

There are a few counts of this clonotype. The rearrangement joins TRBV20-1 to TRBJ1-5, with D unresolved. V gave up 0 bases and J gave up 4 bases, with 10 bases separating them. The germline V gene has CDR1 DFQATT and CDR2 SNEGSKA (reference sequence). CDR3 size: 14 residues. Here the CDR3 DNA reads TGCAGTGCTAGAGATCTTGAAGGAAATCAGCCCCAGCATTTT. Translation: CSARDLEGNQPQHF.

In this sample, this clonotype turned up a few times. The J gene is TRBJ2-1, the V gene TRBV20-1; D is uncertain. Trimming pared 0 bases from V and 1 base from J, leaving 10 bases between. This CDR3 comprises 15 residues. Germline values: CDR1 DFQATT, CDR2 SNEGSKA (reference sequence). CDR3 protein: CSARDPRYSYNEQFF. The CDR3 nucleotides are TGCAGTGCTAGAGATCCCCGCTATTCCTACAATGAGCAGTTCTTC.

This clonotype came up a few times. The chain combines TRBV20-1 with TRBJ2-1; D is unresolved. Germline CDR1 reads DFQATT; CDR2 reads SNEGSKA (reference sequence). CDR3 length equals 15 residues. The CDR3 sequence is CRALPGWDSYNEQFF. The CDR3 nucleotides read TGCAGAGCCCTCCCCGGCTGGGATTCGTACAATGAGCAGTTCTTC.

By sample fraction, this clonotype is medium-sized. CDR3 nucleotides: TGCAGTGCTAAAGGAGCTAGCGGGATCGGTACGCAGTATTTT. Amino acid sequence: CSAKGASGIGTQYF. This rearrangement joins TRBV20-1 to TRBJ2-3; 9 nucleotides match TRBD2. Looked up from germline, CDR1 is DFQATT and CDR2 is SNEGSKA (reference sequence). Trimming took 4 bases from V and 8 from J; bases not matched to a gene: 10. The CDR3 loop spans 14 amino acids.

The V call is TRBV24-1, the J call TRBJ2-7; possibly TRBD2 for D (6 bases). The CDR3 is 13 amino acids. From germline, CDR1 is KGHDR and CDR2 SFDVKD. Trimming pared 4 bases from V and 2 bases from J, leaving 8 bases between. The CDR3 region has the DNA TGTGCCACCAGTGAAGCGGGTACCTACGAGCAGTACTTC. It codes for CATSEAGTYEQYF.

The chain couples TRBV28 to TRBJ2-5; D perhaps matches TRBD2 (5 bases). The CDR3 length is 15 residues. The germline V gene has CDR1 MDHEN and CDR2 SYDVKM. V lost 3 bases to trimming and J lost 4 bases, with 15 bases between them. In DNA, the CDR3 is TGTGCCAGCAGTTTTTTCGGGTCACGGGGAGAGACCCAGTACTTC. Amino acid sequence: CASSFFGSRGETQYF.

A word on this clonotype: This may come from a read error, since a much larger clone is one base off. The rearrangement joins TRBV20-1 to TRBJ1-2; no firm D call. This CDR3 contains 13 residues. Germline V lookup: CDR1 DFQATT, CDR2 SNEGSKA (reference sequence). The CDR3 protein is CGARAYQNYGYTF. Written as DNA, the CDR3 is TGCGGTGCTAGAGCGTATCAGAACTATGGCTACACCTTC.

By sample fraction, this clonotype is medium-sized. The CDR3 region has the DNA TGCAGTGCTAGAGTCAGGGTGGTGGATACGCAGTATTTT. Its protein product is CSARVRVVDTQYF. The V gene is TRBV20-1, the J gene TRBJ2-3, with D possibly matching TRBD1 (5 bases). The CDR3 consists of 13 residues. The V end was cut by 1 base, the J end by 6 bases, with 11 bases between. The V gene's germline CDR1 is DFQATT and CDR2 SNEGSKA (reference sequence).

This clonotype was picked up a small number of times. The rearrangement links TRBV11-2 to TRBJ2-7, with D unresolved. This CDR3 is built from 13 residues. Trimming left V 5 bases short and J 4 bases short, with 12 bases between. Looked up from germline, CDR1 is SGHAT and CDR2 is FQNNGV. Here the CDR3 reads CASSQAPPYEQYF. Here the CDR3 DNA reads TGTGCCAGCAGCCAAGCCCCCCCTTACGAGCAGTACTTC.

In its sample, this clonotype ranks as medium-sized. J is TRBJ2-3 and V is TRBV7-6, with D perhaps TRBD1 (5 bases). V lost 0 bases and J lost 4, with 5 bases in between. The CDR3 contains 13 residues. Germline V gene sequence: CDR1 SGHVS, CDR2 FNYEAQ. The CDR3 bases are TGTGCCAGCAGCTTAGCCAGGGCAGATACGCAGTATTTT. Translated, it gives CASSLARADTQYF.

This clonotype has a single count. This chain links TRBV4-1 with TRBJ2-1; D is ambiguous. The CDR3 is 17 residues long. V was pared by 1 base and J by 6 bases, with 19 bases between. Germline CDR1 MGHRA, CDR2 YSYEKL. CDR3 in DNA: TGCGCCAGCAGCCAAGTCGATATGGGCTTCAGGCGCAATGAGCAGTTCTTC. As protein: CASSQVDMGFRRNEQFF.

By sample share, this clonotype is medium-sized. The J gene is TRBJ1-2, the V gene TRBV28, with TRBD1 matching 10 bases. The CDR3 extends over 14 amino acids. The V gene's germline CDR1 is MDHEN and CDR2 SYDVKM. J was trimmed by 4 bases and V by 5 bases; bases with no gene match: 4. CDR3 region: CASSVGTGAYGYTF. The CDR3 DNA follows: TGTGCCAGCAGTGTTGGGACAGGGGCCTATGGCTACACCTTC.

The V call is TRBV21-1, the J call TRBJ2-7; TRBD2, as called in the table, went unchecked against the DNA. TRBV21-1 is assigned pseudogene status. This CDR3 region has 13 residues. CDR3 DNA sequence: TGTGCCAGCGGACTAGCGCGGGCCTACGAGCAGTACTTC. It is translated as CASGLARAYEQYF.

A few counts support this clonotype. This sequence joins TRBV6-2 or TRBV6-3 and TRBJ2-1; D is uncertain. This CDR3 spans 15 amino acids. Deletions cut 6 bases from V and 5 bases from J, with 17 bases between. In germline, CDR1 is MNHEY, CDR2 SVGEGT. The CDR3 DNA follows: TGTGCCAGCAGATCGGGTGAAGGCAGCCACAATGAGCAGTTCTTC. Translated, it gives CASRSGEGSHNEQFF.

This clonotype was observed a few times. V is TRBV10-3 and J is TRBJ2-7, with TRBD2 matching 11 bases. Germline V gene data show CDR1 as ENHRY and CDR2 as SYGVKD. The V segment lost 6 bases and the J segment 3 bases; nucleotides outside the gene matches: 7. The CDR3 covers 15 residues. The chain's CDR3 is CAIRKTSGMGYEQYF. CDR3 sequence (DNA): TGTGCCATCAGGAAGACTAGCGGGATGGGCTACGAGCAGTACTTC.

This clonotype counts as medium-sized. This rearrangement joins TRBV7-2 to TRBJ1-2, with a possible D match to TRBD1 (5 bases). Trimming shortened V by 7 bases and J by 4 bases, and 16 bases separated the two germline ends. Germline-derived CDR1 and CDR2 are SGHTA and FQGNSA. This CDR3 region has 14 residues. DNA for the CDR3: TGTGCCAGCAACGAGGAGGGGATCGGCTATGGCTACACCTTC. Amino acids: CASNEEGIGYGYTF.

The V gene is TRBV24-1, the J gene TRBJ2-3; 10 bases are shared with TRBD2. The junction had 3 bases not matched to a gene; V was cut back by 3 bases and J by 4 bases. Per germline, CDR1 KGHDR and CDR2 SFDVKD. The CDR3 has 15 amino acids. CDR3 sequence (DNA): TGTGCCACCAGTGATCCAGGGACTAGCGCAGATACGCAGTATTTT. As protein: CATSDPGTSADTQYF.

The V gene is TRBV12-3 or TRBV12-4, the J gene TRBJ2-5; D not certain. The germline V and J ends were trimmed by 3 bases and 2 bases, with 10 bases remaining between them. The CDR3 runs to 14 residues. CDR3 nucleotide sequence: TGTGCCAGCAGTTTTTGGGGTCCGCAAGAGACCCAGTACTTC. Its translation: CASSFWGPQETQYF.

The chain employs TRBV20-1 and TRBJ2-1; TRBD1 or TRBD2 may be the D gene (7 bases each). The CDR3 has 16 residues. The V gene lost 4 bases and the J gene lost 5 bases, with 21 bases spanning the gap. CDR1 and CDR2 (germline): DFQATT, SNEGSKA (reference sequence). DNA for the CDR3: TGCAGTGCTACCCAGACAGGGTCGGGGGGTGACAATGAGCAGTTCTTC. Translated, it gives CSATQTGSGGDNEQFF.

The chain combines TRBV4-2 with TRBJ1-1; D is unclear. The germline gives CDR1 LGHNA, CDR2 YNFKEQ. The V gene lost 4 bases and the J gene lost 1 base, with 13 bases spanning the gap. The CDR3 totals 15 residues. The CDR3 sequence is CASSLDPNRNTEAFF. The CDR3 DNA follows: TGTGCCAGCAGCCTCGACCCGAACAGGAACACTGAAGCTTTCTTT.

V gene TRBV6-5 combines with J gene TRBJ1-6; maybe TRBD1 (6 bases). The V end lost 0 bases, the J end lost 7 bases, and 19 bases lay between the germline ends. Germline-derived CDR1 and CDR2 are MNHEY and SVGAGI. CDR3 length: 18 residues. CDR3 nucleotides: TGTGCCAGCAGTTACTCCGTCTGGACAGCGAAAATGAATTCACCCCTCCACTTT. This codes for CASSYSVWTAKMNSPLHF.

The chain combines TRBV20-1 with TRBJ1-1; D unclear. Germline CDR1 DFQATT, CDR2 SNEGSKA (reference sequence). The CDR3 totals 11 residues. Trimming removed 5 bases from V and 1 base from J, with 5 bases in between. DNA for the CDR3: TGCAGTGCTTTTGGGAACACTGAAGCTTTCTTT. Its translation: CSAFGNTEAFF.

The chain combines TRBV6-1 with TRBJ1-3, with D uncertain. Trimming shortened V by 4 bases and J by 0 bases, and 7 bases separated the two germline ends. Germline assignment: CDR1 MNHNS and CDR2 SASEGT. The CDR3 length is 14 residues. This CDR3 is CASSGPYSGNTIYF. CDR3 nucleotide sequence: TGTGCCAGCAGTGGGCCATACTCTGGAAACACCATATATTTT.

This clonotype turned up a few times. The chain employs TRBV15 and TRBJ2-3; D possibly matches TRBD1 or TRBD2 (5 bases each). In germline, CDR1 is LNHNV, CDR2 YYDKDF (reference sequence). V was shortened by 4 bases and J by 0 bases, with 23 bases between the two germline ends. The CDR3 extends over 19 amino acids. The CDR3 protein is CATSTGNPGPISSTDTQYF. The CDR3 DNA follows: TGTGCCACCAGCACCGGGAATCCGGGACCAATATCCAGCACAGATACGCAGTATTTT.

The genes are TRBV4-2 and TRBJ2-7, with unresolved D. CDR1 and CDR2 from the germline V gene are LGHNA and YNFKEQ. Trimming removed 0 bases at V and 0 bases at J, with 12 bases between. The CDR3 loop spans 16 amino acids. This CDR3 reads CASSQDGGRSSYEQYF. The CDR3, as DNA: TGTGCCAGCAGCCAAGACGGCGGAAGGAGCTCCTACGAGCAGTACTTC.

This clonotype qualifies as medium-sized (0.01 to 0.1%). This sequence joins TRBV7-2 and TRBJ1-5; the match to TRBD1 covers 8 bases. CDR3 length: 15 amino acids. Unmatched junction bases numbered 9, after V lost 5 bases and J lost 6 bases. Germline lookup yields CDR1 SGHTA and CDR2 FQGNSA. The CDR3 loop reads CASSPRTGGRQPQHF. The CDR3 nucleotides read TGTGCCAGCAGCCCCCGAACAGGGGGGCGTCAGCCCCAGCATTTT. Full variable domain (rest looked up from reference TRBV7-2 and TRBJ1-5): GAGVSQSPSNKVTEKGKDVELRCDPISGHTALYWYRQSLGQGLEFLIYFQGNSAPDKSGLPSDRFSAERTGGSVSTLTIQRTQQEDSAVYLCASSPRTGGRQPQHFGDGTRLSIL.

The chain links TRBV28 to TRBJ2-1, with 8 bases aligning to TRBD1. CDR3 size: 15 residues. Losses at the gene ends were 6 bases for V and 0 bases for J; bases not matched to a gene: 4. Germline V gene sequence: CDR1 MDHEN, CDR2 SYDVKM. The chain's CDR3 is CASSRTGSSYNEQFF. The CDR3 bases are TGTGCCAGCAGCCGGACAGGGAGCTCCTACAATGAGCAGTTCTTC.